Listed below are T cell receptor beta chains from one sample, sequenced in a study of blood T cell repertoires in COVID-19. Libraries were prepared by immunoSEQ multiplex PCR; TCRdb keeps only in-frame clonotypes and omits some of them. The repertoire holds around 150,000 clones, with over 80% as singletons. Sequencing used PBMCs or T cells enriched from blood (not recorded which). These receptors all come from an older woman who had recovered from COVID-19. Both conserved end residues are part of each CDR3. D genes are given only for firm matches. Expanded clones are given a class, and other clones once, few, many or no size at all.

v_call	j_call	clone_size	d_call	cdr3_nt	cdr3_aa
TRBV11-2	TRBJ2-3	.	TRBD2	TGTGCCAGCAGCTTTAGCGGGGGGCCCACAGATACGCAGTATTTT	CASSFSGGPTDTQYF
TRBV5-4	TRBJ2-2	once	TRBD2	TGTGCCAGCAGCCCCCGCGGGGGGGCTAACACCGGGGAGCTGTTTTTT	CASSPRGGANTGELFF
TRBV2	TRBJ1-1	.	TRBD1	TGTGCCAGCAGCAGCCGACAGGGCAGGGATGAAGCTTTCTTT	CASSSRQGRDEAFF
TRBV3-1/TRBV3-2	TRBJ2-7	.	TRBD1	TGTGCCAGCAGCCAAGGGCAGGGGGCTGCCGAGCAGTACTTC	CASSQGQGAAEQYF
TRBV7-9	TRBJ2-2	.	TRBD1	TGTGCCAGCAGCTCGGACAGGGTGAACACCGGGGAGCTGTTTTTT	CASSSDRVNTGELFF
TRBV10-3	TRBJ1-2	.	.	TGTGCCATCAGTGAGGGTCGTTCGAGGGTTTCGAATGGCTACACCTTC	CAISEGRSRVSNGYTF
TRBV10-3	TRBJ2-7	few	.	TGTGCCATCAGTGACCTGTCAACTAACTACGAGCAGTACTTC	CAISDLSTNYEQYF
TRBV25-1	TRBJ1-1	.	.	TGTGCCAGCACCGAACGGGGGGTAGGGGACACTGAAGCTTTCTTT	CASTERGVGDTEAFF
TRBV12-3/TRBV12-4	TRBJ1-1	.	.	TGTGCCAGCAGCTCACAACAGGACACTGAAGCTTTCTTT	CASSSQQDTEAFF
TRBV30	TRBJ1-2	.	.	TGTGCCTGGAGTGTACCCGGGGGTGGCTACACCTTC	CAWSVPGGGYTF
TRBV28	TRBJ2-1	.	TRBD1	TGTGCCAGCAGTCGTTCCGGGACAGGGGTTGGTGAGCAGTTCTTC	CASSRSGTGVGEQFF
TRBV6-5	TRBJ1-1	.	.	TGTGCCAGCGCTGCAGGGTCGAACACTGAAGCTTTCTTT	CASAAGSNTEAFF
TRBV5-1	TRBJ1-2	.	TRBD1	TGCGCCAGCAGGTTGGGACAGGGGGCAGACTACACCTTC	CASRLGQGADYTF
TRBV3-1/TRBV3-2	TRBJ1-3	.	.	TGTGCCAGCAGCCAAGTTGCAGGGTGGACTGGAAACACCATATATTTT	CASSQVAGWTGNTIYF
TRBV19	TRBJ1-1	.	TRBD1	TGTGCCAGTAGTACCGGGTGGAGGGGGCCCCTCGGGGCTTTCTTT	CASSTGWRGPLGAFF
TRBV19	TRBJ2-3	.	TRBD2	TGTGCCAGTAGTATAGCGGGGACTAGAGGAGATACGCAGTATTTT	CASSIAGTRGDTQYF
TRBV5-1	TRBJ2-3	.	.	TGCGCCAGCAGCTTGGTTAGGGGTGGCGATACGCAGTATTTT	CASSLVRGGDTQYF
TRBV7-8	TRBJ1-5	once	TRBD1	TGTGCCAGCAGCCCGGGGACAGGGGGCAATCAGCCCCAGCATTTT	CASSPGTGGNQPQHF
TRBV28	TRBJ1-4	.	TRBD1	TGTGCCAGCAGTTTAGGGGACAGGGGAGGGGAAAAACTGTTTTTT	CASSLGDRGGEKLFF
TRBV7-3	TRBJ2-5	.	.	TGTGCCAGCAGCTTAACGGGAGGAGGGACCCAGTACTTC	CASSLTGGGTQYF
TRBV3-1/TRBV3-2	TRBJ1-1	.	.	TGTGCCAGCAGCCAGGGAGGTTTTCGGATGAACACTGAAGCTTTCTTT	CASSQGGFRMNTEAFF
TRBV9	TRBJ1-1	once	.	TGTGCCAGCAGCGCAGGGGAGAGGGCTGAAGCTTTCTTT	CASSAGERAEAFF
TRBV10-3	TRBJ2-5	once	TRBD2	TGTGCCATCAGTGGAGCGGGGGGGCCCAGGGCCCAGTACTTC	CAISGAGGPRAQYF
TRBV6-5	TRBJ2-2	.	TRBD1	TGTGCCAGCAGTCGACAGGGGGCAATAACCGGGGAGCTGTTTTTT	CASSRQGAITGELFF